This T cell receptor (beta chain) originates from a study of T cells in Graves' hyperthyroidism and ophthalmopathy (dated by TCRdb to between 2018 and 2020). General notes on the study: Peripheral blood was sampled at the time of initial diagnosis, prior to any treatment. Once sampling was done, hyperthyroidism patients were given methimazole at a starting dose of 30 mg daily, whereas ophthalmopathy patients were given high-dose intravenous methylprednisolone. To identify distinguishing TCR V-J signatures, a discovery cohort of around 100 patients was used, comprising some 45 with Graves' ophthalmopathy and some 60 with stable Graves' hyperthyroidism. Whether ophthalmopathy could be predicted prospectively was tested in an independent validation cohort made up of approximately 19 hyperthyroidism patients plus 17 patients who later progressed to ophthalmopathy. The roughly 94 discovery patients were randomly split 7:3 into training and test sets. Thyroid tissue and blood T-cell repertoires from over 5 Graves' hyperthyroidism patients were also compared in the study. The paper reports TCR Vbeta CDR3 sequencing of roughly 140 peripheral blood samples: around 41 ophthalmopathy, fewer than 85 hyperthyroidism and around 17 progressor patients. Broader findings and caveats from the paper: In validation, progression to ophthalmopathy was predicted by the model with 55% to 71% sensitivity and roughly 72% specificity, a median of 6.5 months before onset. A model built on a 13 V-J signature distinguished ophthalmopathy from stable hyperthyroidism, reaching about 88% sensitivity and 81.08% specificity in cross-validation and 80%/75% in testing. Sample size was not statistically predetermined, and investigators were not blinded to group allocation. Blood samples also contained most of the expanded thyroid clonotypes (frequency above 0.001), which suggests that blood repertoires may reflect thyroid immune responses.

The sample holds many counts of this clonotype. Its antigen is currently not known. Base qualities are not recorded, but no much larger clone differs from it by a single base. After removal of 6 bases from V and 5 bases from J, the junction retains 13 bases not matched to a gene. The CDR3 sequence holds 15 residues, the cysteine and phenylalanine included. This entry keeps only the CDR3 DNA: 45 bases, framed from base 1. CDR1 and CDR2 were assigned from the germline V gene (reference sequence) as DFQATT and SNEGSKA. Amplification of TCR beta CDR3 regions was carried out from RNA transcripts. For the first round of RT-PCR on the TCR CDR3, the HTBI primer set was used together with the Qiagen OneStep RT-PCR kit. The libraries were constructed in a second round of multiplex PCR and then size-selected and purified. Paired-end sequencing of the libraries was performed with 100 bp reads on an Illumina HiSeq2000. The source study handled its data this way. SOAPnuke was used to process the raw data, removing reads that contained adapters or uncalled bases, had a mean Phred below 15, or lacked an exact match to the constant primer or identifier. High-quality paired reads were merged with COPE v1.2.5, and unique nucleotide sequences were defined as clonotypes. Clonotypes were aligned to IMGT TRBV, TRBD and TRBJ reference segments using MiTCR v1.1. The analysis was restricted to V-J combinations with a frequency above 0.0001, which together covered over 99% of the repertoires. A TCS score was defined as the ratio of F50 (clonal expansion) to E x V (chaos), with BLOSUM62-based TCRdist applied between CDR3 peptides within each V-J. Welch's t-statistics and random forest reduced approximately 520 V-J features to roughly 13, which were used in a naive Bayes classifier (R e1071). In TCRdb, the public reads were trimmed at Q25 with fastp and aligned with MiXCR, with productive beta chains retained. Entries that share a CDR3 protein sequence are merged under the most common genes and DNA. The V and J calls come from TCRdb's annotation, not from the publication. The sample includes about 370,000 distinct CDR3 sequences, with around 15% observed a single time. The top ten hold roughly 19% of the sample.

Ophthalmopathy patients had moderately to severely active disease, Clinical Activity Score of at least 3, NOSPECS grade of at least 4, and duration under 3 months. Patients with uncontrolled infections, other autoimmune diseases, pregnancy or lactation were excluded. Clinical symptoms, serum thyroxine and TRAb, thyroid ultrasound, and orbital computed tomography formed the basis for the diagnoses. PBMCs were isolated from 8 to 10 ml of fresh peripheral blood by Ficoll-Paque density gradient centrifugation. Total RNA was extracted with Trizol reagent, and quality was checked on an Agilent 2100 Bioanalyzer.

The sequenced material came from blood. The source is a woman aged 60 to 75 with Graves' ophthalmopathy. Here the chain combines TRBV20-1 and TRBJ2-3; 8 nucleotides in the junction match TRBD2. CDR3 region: CSAPRAAGEQDTQYF. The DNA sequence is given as TGCAGTGCCCCCCGGGCAGCGGGAGAGCAAGATACGCAGTATTTT.